These T cell receptor beta chains were read from a single sample in a study of healthy donors' naive CD4 and CD8 T cells. TCRdb re-called the reads with MiXCR, one entry per CDR3 protein. Of approximately 200,000 distinct CDR3 sequences detected, about 76% appear once; the ten largest clones hold approximately 2.5%. The source material was naive CD4+ and CD8+ T cells sorted from blood, pooled from several donors. The receptors derive from a pool of human donors in good health; the sample pools cells from several healthy donors. The CDR3 runs from the conserved cysteine through the conserved F or W. D genes are given only for firm matches. Size is stated for part of the rows, as once, few or many counts, or as a class when the clone is expanded.

TRBD2 | TRBJ2-1 | TRBV29-1 | . | CSVDHRTSHNEQFF | TGCAGCGTCGATCATAGGACTAGCCACAATGAGCAGTTCTTC
. | TRBJ1-1 | TRBV29-1 | . | CSVDEAFF | TGCAGCGTTGATGAAGCTTTCTTT
TRBD1 | TRBJ2-5 | TRBV29-1 | . | CSVEGGQGRQETQYF | TGCAGCGTTGAAGGTGGACAGGGGAGGCAAGAGACCCAGTACTTC
TRBD2 | TRBJ2-1 | TRBV29-1 | . | CSVLVAGPNEQFF | TGCAGCGTTCTCGTAGCGGGCCCCAATGAGCAGTTCTTC
. | TRBJ2-1 | TRBV19 | . | CASSDLASYNEQFF | TGTGCCAGTAGTGACCTCGCCTCCTACAATGAGCAGTTCTTC
TRBD1 | TRBJ1-2 | TRBV10-3 | . | CAISESLDREDYGYTF | TGTGCCATCAGTGAGTCTTTGGACAGGGAAGACTATGGCTACACCTTC
. | TRBJ2-7 | TRBV30 | . | CASKRVSYEQYF | TGTGCCTCGAAGCGGGTCTCCTACGAGCAGTACTTC
TRBD2 | TRBJ2-3 | TRBV10-3 | . | CAISEGLAGGAGDTQYF | TGTGCCATCAGTGAGGGTTTGGCGGGAGGCGCCGGAGATACGCAGTATTTT
TRBD1 | TRBJ2-3 | TRBV7-8 | . | CASSPGQTIDTQYF | TGTGCCAGCAGCCCGGGACAGACCATAGATACGCAGTATTTT
. | TRBJ2-1 | TRBV11-3 | few | CASSPTRSLDEQFF | TGTGCCAGCAGCCCGACTAGATCCCTCGATGAGCAGTTCTTC
. | TRBJ2-1 | TRBV29-1 | . | CSSETGLSSYNEQFF | TGCAGCTCAGAAACAGGGCTGAGTTCCTACAATGAGCAGTTCTTC
. | TRBJ1-2 | TRBV19 | once | CASIDTTSLGYGYTF | TGTGCCAGTATCGATACTACGAGTTTAGGCTATGGCTACACCTTC